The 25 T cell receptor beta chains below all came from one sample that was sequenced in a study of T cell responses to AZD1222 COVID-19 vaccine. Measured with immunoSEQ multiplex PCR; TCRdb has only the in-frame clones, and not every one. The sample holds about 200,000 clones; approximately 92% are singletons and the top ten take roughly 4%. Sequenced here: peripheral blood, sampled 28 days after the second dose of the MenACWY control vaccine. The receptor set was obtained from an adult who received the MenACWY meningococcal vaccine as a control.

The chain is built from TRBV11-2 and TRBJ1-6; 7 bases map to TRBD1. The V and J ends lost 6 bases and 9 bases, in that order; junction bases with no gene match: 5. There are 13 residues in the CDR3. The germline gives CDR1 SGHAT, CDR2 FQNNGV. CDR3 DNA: TGTGCCAGCAGGGGAGGGGGCCCTTCACCCCTCCACTTT. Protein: CASRGGGPSPLHF. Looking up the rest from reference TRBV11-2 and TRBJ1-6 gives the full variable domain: EAGVAQSPRYKIIEKRQSVAFWCNPISGHATLYWYQQILGQGPKLLIQFQNNGVVDDSQLPKDRFSAERLKGVDSTLKIQPAKLEDSAVYLCASRGGGPSPLHFGNGTRLTVT.

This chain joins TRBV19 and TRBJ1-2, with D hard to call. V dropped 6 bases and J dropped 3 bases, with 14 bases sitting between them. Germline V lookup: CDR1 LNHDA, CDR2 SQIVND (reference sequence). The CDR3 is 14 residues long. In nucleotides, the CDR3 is TGTGCCAGTAGCTCCCGCGGGAGGGACTATGGCTACACCTTC. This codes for CASSSRGRDYGYTF.

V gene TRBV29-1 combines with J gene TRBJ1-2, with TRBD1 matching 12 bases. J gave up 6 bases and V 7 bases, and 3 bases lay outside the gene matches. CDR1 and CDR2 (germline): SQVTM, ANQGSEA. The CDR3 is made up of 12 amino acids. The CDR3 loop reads CSGGQGANGYTF. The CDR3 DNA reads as TGCAGCGGGGGACAGGGGGCAAATGGCTACACCTTC.

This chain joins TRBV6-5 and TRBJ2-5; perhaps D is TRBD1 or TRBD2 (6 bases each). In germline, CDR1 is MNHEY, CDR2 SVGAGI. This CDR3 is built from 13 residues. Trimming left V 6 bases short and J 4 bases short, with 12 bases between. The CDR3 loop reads CASRRDNLETQYF. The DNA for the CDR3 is TGTGCCAGCAGGCGGGACAATCTAGAGACCCAGTACTTC.

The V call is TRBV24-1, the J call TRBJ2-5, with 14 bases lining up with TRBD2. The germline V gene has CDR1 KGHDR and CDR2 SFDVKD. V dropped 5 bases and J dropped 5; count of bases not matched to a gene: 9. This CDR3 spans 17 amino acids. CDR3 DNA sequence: TGTGCCACCAGTGCTGGGACTAGCGGGAGAGTTGGGGAGACCCAGTACTTC. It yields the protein CATSAGTSGRVGETQYF.

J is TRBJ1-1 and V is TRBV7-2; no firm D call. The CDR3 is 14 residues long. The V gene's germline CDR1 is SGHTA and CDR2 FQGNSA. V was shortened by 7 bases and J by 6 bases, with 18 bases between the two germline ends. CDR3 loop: CASTDVVGWAEAFF. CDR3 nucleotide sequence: TGTGCCAGCACCGATGTGGTTGGATGGGCTGAAGCTTTCTTT.

The DNA for the CDR3 is TGTGCCAGCAGCTTGGCGACAGGGGGAGGGTTGGAGACCCAGTACTTC. It yields the protein CASSLATGGGLETQYF. The chain carries TRBV5-4 and TRBJ2-5, with 9 bases lining up with TRBD1. V shed 0 bases and J 5 bases; nucleotides not matched to a gene: 8. Germline loops: CDR1 SGHNT, CDR2 YYREEE (reference sequence). The CDR3 length is 16 residues. The variable domain in full, with the rest retrieved from reference TRBV5-4 and TRBJ2-5, is ETGVTQSPTHLIKTRGQQVTLRCSSQSGHNTVSWYQQALGQGPQFIFQYYREEENGRGNFPPRFSGLQFPNYSSELNVNALELDDSALYLCASSLATGGGLETQYFGPGTRLLVL.

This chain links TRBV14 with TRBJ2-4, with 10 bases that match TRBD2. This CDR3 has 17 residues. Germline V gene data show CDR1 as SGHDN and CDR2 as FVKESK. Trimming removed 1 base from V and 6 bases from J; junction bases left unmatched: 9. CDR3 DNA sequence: TGTGCCAGCAGCCAAGGGTTGAGCGGGAGGGCCGGAAACATTCAGTACTTC. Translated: CASSQGLSGRAGNIQYF.

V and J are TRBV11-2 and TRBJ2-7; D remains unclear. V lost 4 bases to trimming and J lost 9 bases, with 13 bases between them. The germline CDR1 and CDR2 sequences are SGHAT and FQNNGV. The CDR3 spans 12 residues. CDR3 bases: TGTGCCAGCAGCTCCCCATGGGGTGTGCAGTACTTC. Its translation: CASSSPWGVQYF.

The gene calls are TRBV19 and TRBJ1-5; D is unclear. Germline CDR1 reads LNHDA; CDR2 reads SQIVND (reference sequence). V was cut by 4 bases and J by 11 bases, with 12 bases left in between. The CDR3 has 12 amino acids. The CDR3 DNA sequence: TGTGCCAGTAGTACGCTCAAAGGCACCCAGCATTTT. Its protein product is CASSTLKGTQHF.

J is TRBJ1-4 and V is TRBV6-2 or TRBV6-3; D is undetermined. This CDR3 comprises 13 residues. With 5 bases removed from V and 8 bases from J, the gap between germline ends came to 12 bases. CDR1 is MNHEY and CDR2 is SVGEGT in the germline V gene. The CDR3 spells CASSPVGGEKLFF. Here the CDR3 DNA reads TGTGCCAGCAGTCCCGTCGGAGGAGAAAAACTGTTTTTT.

CDR3 bases: TGTGCCAGCAGGGACACAACTAATGAAAAACTGTTTTTT. It is translated as CASRDTTNEKLFF. The V call is TRBV6-6, the J call TRBJ1-4, with D tentatively TRBD1 (5 bases). CDR3 length: 13 residues. The germline V gene has CDR1 MNHNY and CDR2 SVGAGI (reference sequence). The V end was cut by 6 bases, the J end by 0 bases, with 5 bases between.

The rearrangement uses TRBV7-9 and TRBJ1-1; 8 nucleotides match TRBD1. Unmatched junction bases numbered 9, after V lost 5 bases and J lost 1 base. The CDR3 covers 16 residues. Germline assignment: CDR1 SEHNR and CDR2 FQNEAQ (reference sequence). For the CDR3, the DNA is TGTGCCAGCAGCCGCGTCCGACAGGGGTGGAACACTGAAGCTTTCTTT. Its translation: CASSRVRQGWNTEAFF.

Here the CDR3 DNA reads TGTGCCAGCAGGCCCCCGGCTGCCCGGACCCAGTACTTC. This encodes CASRPPAARTQYF. The chain employs TRBV27 and TRBJ2-5; D is undetermined. Germline CDR1 MNHEY, CDR2 SMNVEV (reference sequence). The CDR3 covers 13 residues. Trimming cost V 6 bases and J 7 bases, with 15 bases left between them.

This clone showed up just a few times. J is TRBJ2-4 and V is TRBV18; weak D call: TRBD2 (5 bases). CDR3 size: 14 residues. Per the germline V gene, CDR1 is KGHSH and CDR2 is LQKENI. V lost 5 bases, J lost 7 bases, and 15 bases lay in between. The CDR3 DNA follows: TGTGCCAGCTCAGCCCCCGGGGTGGGGAACATTCAGTACTTC. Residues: CASSAPGVGNIQYF.

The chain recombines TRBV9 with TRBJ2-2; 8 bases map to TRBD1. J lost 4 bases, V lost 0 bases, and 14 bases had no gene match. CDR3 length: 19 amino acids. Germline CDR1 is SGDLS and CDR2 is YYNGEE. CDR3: CASSVDGTGIFPLTGELFF. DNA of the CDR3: TGTGCCAGCAGCGTAGATGGGACAGGTATTTTTCCTCTCACCGGGGAGCTGTTTTTT.

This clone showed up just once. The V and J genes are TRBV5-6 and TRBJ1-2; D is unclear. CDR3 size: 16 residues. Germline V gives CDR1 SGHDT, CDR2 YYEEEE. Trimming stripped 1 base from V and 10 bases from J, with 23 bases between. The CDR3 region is CASSLLSSGSAFLYTF. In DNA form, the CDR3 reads TGTGCCAGCAGCTTGCTTTCTTCTGGGAGCGCATTCCTCTACACCTTC. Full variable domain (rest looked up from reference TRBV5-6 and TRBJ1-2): DAGVTQSPTHLIKTRGQQVTLRCSPKSGHDTVSWYQQALGQGPQFIFQYYEEEERQRGNFPDRFSGHQFPNYSSELNVNALLLGDSALYLCASSLLSSGSAFLYTFGSGTRLTVV.

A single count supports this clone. The CDR3 DNA is TGTGCCAGCGCCAAACAGGGGAACACTGAAGCTTTCTTT. It is translated as CASAKQGNTEAFF. The chain uses TRBV7-2 and TRBJ1-1; D is perhaps TRBD1 (6 bases). The V and J ends lost 8 bases and 1 base respectively, with 11 bases between them. CDR1 is SGHTA, CDR2 FQGNSA, per germline. The CDR3 is made up of 13 amino acids.

CDR3 nucleotide sequence: TGTGCCAGCACCCTACTAGCGTTTGTAGCCAAAAACATTCAGTACTTC. The encoded protein is CASTLLAFVAKNIQYF. The chain uses TRBV2 and TRBJ2-4; TRBD2 matches at 7 bases. Germline-derived CDR1 and CDR2 are SNHLY and FYNNEI. Trimming at V came to 7 bases and at J to 0 bases, leaving 9 bases not matched to a gene. The CDR3 contains 16 residues.

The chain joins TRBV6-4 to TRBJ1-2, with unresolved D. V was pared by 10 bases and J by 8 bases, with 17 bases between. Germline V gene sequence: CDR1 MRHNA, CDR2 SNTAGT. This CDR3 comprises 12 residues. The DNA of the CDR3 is TGTGCCATCTCTGCAGGAGGATTAGGCTACACCTTC. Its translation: CAISAGGLGYTF.

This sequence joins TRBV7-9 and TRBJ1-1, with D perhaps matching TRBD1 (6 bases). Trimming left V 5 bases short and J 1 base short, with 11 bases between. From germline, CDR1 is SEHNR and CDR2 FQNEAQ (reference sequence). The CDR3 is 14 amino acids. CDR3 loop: CASSPGQRNTEAFF. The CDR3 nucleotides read TGTGCCAGCAGCCCTGGACAGAGGAACACTGAAGCTTTCTTT.

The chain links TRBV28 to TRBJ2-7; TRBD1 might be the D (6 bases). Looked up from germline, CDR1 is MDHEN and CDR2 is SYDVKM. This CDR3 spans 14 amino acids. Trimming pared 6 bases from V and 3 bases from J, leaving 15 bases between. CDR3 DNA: TGTGCCAGCAGGCCGACAGGTACGAACTACGAGCAGTACTTC. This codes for CASRPTGTNYEQYF. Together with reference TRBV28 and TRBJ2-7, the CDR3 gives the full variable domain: DVKVTQSSRYLVKRTGEKVFLECVQDMDHENMFWYRQDPGLGLRLIYFSYDVKMKEKGDIPEGYSVSREKKERFSLILESASTNQTSMYLCASRPTGTNYEQYFGPGTRLTVT.

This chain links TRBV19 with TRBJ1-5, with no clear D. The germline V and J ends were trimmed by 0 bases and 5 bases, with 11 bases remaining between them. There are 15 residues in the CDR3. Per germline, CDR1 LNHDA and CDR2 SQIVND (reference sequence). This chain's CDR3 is CASSIDSTEHQPQHF. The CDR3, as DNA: TGTGCCAGTAGTATAGACTCAACAGAACATCAGCCCCAGCATTTT.

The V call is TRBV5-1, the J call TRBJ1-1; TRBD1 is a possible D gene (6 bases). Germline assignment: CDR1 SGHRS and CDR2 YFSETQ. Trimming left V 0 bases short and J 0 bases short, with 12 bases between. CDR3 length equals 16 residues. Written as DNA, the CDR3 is TGCGCCAGCAGCTTGGTCGGGGACACCCTGAACACTGAAGCTTTCTTT. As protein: CASSLVGDTLNTEAFF. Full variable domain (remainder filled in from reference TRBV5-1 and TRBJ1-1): KAGVTQTPRYLIKTRGQQVTLSCSPISGHRSVSWYQQTPGQGLQFLFEYFSETQRNKGNFPGRFSGRQFSNSRSEMNVSTLELGDSALYLCASSLVGDTLNTEAFFGQGTRLTVV.

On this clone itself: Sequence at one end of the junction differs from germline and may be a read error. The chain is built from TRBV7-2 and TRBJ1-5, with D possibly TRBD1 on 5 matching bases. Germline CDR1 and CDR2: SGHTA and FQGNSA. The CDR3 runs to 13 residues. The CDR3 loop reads CASSLEPGLGWRF. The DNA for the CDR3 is TGTGCCAGCAGCTTAGAGCCGGGGCTCGGGTGGAGGTTT.